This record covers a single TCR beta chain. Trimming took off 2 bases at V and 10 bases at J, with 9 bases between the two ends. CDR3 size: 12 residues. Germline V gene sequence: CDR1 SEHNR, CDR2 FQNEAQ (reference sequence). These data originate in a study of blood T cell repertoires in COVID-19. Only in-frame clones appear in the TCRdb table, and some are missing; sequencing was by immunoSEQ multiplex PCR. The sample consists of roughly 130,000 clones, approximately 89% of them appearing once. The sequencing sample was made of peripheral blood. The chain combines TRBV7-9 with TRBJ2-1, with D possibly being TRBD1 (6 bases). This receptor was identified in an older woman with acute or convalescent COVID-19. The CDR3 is CASSLKGEEQFF. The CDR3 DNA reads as TGTGCCAGCAGCTTAAAGGGGGAGGAGCAGTTCTTC.